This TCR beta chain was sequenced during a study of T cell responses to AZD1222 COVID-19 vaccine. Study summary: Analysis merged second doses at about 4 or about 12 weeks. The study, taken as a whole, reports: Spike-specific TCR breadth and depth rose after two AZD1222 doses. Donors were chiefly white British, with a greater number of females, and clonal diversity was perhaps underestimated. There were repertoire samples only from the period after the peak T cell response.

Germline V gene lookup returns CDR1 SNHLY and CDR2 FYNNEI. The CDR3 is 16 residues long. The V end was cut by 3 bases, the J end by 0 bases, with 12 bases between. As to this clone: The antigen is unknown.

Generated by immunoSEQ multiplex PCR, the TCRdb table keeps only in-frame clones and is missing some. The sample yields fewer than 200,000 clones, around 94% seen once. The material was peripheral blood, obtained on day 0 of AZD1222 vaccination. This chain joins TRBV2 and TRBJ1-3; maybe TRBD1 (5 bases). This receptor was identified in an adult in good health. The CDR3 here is CASSEGQRISGNTIYF. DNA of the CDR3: TGTGCCAGCAGTGAGGGGCAGAGGATCTCTGGAAACACCATATATTTT. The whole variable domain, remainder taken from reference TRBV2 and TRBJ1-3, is EPEVTQTPSHQVTQMGQEVILRCVPISNHLYFYWYRQILGQKVEFLVSFYNNEISEKSEIFDDQFSVERPDGSNFTLKIRSTKLEDSAMYFCASSEGQRISGNTIYFGEGSWLTVV.